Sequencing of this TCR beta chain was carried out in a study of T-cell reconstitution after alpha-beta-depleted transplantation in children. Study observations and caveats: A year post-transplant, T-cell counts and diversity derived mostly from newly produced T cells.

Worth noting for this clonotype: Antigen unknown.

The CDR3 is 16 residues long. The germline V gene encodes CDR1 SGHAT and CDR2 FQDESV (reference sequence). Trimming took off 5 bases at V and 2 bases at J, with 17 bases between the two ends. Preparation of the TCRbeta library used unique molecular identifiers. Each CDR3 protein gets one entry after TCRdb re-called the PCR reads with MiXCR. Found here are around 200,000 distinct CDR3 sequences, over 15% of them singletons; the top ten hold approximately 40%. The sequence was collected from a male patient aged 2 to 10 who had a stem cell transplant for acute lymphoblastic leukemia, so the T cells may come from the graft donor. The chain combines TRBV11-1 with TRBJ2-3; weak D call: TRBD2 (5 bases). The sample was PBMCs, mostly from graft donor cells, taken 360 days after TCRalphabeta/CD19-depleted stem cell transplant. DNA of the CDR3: TGTGCCAGCAGCCGGGATAGCGTATTGGACACAGATACGCAGTATTTT. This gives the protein CASSRDSVLDTDTQYF.